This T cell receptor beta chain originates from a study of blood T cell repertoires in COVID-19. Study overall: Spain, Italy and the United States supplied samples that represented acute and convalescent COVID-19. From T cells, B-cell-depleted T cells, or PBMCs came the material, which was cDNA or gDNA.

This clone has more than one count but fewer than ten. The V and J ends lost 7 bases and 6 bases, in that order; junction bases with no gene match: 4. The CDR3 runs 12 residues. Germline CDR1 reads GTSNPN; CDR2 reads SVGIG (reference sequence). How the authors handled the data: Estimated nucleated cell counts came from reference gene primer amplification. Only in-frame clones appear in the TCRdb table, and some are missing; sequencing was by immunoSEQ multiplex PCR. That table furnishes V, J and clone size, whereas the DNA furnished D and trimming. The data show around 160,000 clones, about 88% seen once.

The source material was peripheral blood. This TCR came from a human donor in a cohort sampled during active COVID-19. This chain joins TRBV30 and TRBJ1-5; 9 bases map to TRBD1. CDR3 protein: CAFGTGSQPQHF. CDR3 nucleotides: TGTGCCTTCGGGACAGGGTCTCAGCCCCAGCATTTT. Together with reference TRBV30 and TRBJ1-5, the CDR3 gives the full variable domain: SQTIHQWPATLVQPVGSPLSLECTVEGTSNPNLYWYRQAAGRGLQLLFYSVGIGQISSEVPQNLSASRPQDRQFILSSKKLLLSDSGFYLCAFGTGSQPQHFGDGTRLSIL.